This T cell receptor beta chain appears in the sequencing data of a study of blood T cell repertoires in COVID-19. Overall study context: Researchers got acute and convalescent COVID-19 samples from the United States, Italy and Spain. T cells, B-cell-depleted T cells, or PBMCs provided the cDNA or gDNA that served as material.

Per the original methods: Amplified reference gene primers provided the basis for estimating nucleated cell counts. Profiling relied on immunoSEQ multiplex PCR, and the TCRdb table lists in-frame clones only, not all of them. That table is the source of V, J and clone size, and D and trimming were worked out from the DNA. The sample carries roughly 200,000 clones, roughly 76% recorded once. V shed 4 bases and J 6 bases; nucleotides not matched to a gene: 6. CDR1 is LNHDA, CDR2 SQIVND, per germline (reference sequence). The length of the CDR3 is 14 residues. This clone has more than one count but fewer than ten.

This TCR was recovered from a woman in her fifties or sixties with active or convalescent COVID-19. Material for sequencing was peripheral blood. The chain employs TRBV19 and TRBJ2-1, with 7 bases fitting TRBD1. The CDR3 DNA is TGTGCCAGTAGTACTGTGAACAGGGGCAATGAGCAGTTCTTC. Protein product: CASSTVNRGNEQFF.